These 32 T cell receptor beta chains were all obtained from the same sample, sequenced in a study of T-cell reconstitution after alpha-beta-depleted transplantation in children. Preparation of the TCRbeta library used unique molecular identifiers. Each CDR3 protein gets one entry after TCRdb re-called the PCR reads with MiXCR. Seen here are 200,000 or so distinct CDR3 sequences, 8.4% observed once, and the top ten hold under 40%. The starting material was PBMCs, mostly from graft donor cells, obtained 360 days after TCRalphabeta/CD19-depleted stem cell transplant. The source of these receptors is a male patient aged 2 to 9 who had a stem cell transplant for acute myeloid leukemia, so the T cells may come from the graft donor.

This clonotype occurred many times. The CDR3 DNA follows: TGTGCCAGCTCACCACCGGGACTAGCGTCCGACGAGCAGTACTTC. It translates to CASSPPGLASDEQYF. The J gene is TRBJ2-7, the V gene TRBV18; 10 bases align to TRBD2. The V and J ends lost 0 bases and 5 bases, in that order; junction bases with no gene match: 4. The CDR3 runs 15 residues. In germline, CDR1 is KGHSH, CDR2 LQKENI.

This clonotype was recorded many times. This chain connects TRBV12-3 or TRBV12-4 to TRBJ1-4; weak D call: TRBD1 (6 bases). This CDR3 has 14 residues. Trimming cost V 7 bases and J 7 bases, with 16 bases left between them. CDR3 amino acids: CASNLDSNREKLFF. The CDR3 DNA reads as TGTGCCAGCAATCTGGACAGCAATCGTGAAAAACTGTTTTTT.

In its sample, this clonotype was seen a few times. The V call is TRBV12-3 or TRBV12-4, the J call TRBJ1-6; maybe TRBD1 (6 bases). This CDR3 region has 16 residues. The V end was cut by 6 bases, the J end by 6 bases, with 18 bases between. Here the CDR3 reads CASSLGPGTPNSPLHF. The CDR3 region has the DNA TGTGCCAGCAGCTTGGGTCCCGGGACACCTAATTCACCCCTCCACTTT.

The CDR3 nucleotides read TGCAGCGTCGTGGGAGGGGGGTTTGAAGCTTTCTTT. Translation: CSVVGGGFEAFF. The chain uses TRBV29-1 and TRBJ1-1; D perhaps matches TRBD1 (6 bases). The germline V and J ends were trimmed by 6 bases and 7 bases, with 15 bases remaining between them. The CDR3 length is 12 residues. Germline values: CDR1 SQVTM, CDR2 ANQGSEA.

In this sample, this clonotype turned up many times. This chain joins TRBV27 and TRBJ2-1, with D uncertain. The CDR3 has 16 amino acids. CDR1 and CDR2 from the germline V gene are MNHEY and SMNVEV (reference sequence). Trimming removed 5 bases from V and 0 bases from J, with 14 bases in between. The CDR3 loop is CASSVRLLNSYNEQFF. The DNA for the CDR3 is TGTGCCAGCAGTGTAAGACTCCTCAACTCCTACAATGAGCAGTTCTTC.

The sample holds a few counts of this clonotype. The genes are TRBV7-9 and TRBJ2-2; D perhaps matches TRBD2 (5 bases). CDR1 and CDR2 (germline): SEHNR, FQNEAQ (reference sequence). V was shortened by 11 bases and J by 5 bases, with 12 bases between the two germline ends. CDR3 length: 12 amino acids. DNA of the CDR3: TGTGCCCACGAGGGCCCTACCGGGGAGCTGTTTTTT. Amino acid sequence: CAHEGPTGELFF.

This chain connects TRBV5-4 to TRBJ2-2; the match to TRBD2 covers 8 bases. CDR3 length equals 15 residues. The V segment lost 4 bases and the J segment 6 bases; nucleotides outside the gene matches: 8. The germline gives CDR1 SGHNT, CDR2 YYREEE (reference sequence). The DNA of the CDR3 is TGTGCCAGCAGCCCCGGACTAGCCGTTTCCGGGGAGCTGTTTTTT. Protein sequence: CASSPGLAVSGELFF.

In DNA, the CDR3 is TGCAGCGCTTCTCAGGGGAGCTCTGGGGCCAACGTCCTGACTTTC. Its translation: CSASQGSSGANVLTF. The chain links TRBV29-1 to TRBJ2-6; D is perhaps TRBD1 (6 bases). From germline, CDR1 is SQVTM and CDR2 ANQGSEA. Trimming shortened V by 7 bases and J by 0 bases, and 13 bases separated the two germline ends. CDR3 size: 15 residues.

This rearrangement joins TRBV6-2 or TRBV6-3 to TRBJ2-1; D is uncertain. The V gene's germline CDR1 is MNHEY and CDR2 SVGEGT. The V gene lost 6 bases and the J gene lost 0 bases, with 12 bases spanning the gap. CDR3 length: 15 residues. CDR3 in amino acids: CASSLLSSSYNEQFF. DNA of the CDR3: TGTGCCAGCAGCCTACTATCGAGCTCCTACAATGAGCAGTTCTTC.

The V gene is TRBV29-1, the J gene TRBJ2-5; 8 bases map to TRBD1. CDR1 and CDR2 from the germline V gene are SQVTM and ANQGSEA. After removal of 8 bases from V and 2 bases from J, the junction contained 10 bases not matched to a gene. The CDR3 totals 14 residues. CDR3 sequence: CSFPRRQGQETQYF. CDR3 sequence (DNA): TGCAGCTTTCCTCGTCGACAGGGGCAAGAGACCCAGTACTTC.

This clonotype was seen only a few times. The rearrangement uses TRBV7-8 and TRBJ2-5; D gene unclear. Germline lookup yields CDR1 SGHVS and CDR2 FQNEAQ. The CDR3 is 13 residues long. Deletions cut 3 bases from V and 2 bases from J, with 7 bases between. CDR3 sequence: CASSFSVQETQYF. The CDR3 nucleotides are TGTGCCAGCAGCTTCTCTGTTCAAGAGACCCAGTACTTC.

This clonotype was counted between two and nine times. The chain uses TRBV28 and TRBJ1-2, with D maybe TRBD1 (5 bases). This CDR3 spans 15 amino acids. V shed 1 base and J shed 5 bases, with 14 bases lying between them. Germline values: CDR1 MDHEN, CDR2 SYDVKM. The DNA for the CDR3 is TGTGCCAGCAGTTTATTGGGGACGGGAGAGTATGGCTACACCTTC. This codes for CASSLLGTGEYGYTF.

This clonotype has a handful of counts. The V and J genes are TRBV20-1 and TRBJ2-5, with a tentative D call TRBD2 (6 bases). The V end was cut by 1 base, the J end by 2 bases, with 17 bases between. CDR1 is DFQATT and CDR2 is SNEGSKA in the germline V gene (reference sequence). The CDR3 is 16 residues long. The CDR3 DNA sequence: TGCAGTGCTAGAGGTGGCGGGATAGGGGAACAAGAGACCCAGTACTTC. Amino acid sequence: CSARGGGIGEQETQYF.

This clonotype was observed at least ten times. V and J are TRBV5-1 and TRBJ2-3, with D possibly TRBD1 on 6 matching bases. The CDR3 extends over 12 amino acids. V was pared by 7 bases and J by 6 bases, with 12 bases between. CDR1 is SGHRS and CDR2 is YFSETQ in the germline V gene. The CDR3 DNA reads TGCGCCAGCCTAACAGGGCGGGATACGCAGTATTTT. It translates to CASLTGRDTQYF.

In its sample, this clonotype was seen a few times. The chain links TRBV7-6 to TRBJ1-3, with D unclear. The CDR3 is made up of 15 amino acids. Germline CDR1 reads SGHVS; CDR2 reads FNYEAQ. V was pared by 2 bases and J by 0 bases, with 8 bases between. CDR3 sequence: CASSLYGISGNTIYF. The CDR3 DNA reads TGTGCCAGCAGCTTATATGGAATCTCTGGAAACACCATATATTTT.

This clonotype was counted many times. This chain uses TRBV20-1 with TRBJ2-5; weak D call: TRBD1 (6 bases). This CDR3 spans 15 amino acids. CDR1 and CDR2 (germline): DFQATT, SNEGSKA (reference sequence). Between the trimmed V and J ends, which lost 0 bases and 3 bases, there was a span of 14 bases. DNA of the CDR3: TGCAGTGCTAGAGATAGGGGGAAGCCCAAAGAGACCCAGTACTTC. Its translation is CSARDRGKPKETQYF.

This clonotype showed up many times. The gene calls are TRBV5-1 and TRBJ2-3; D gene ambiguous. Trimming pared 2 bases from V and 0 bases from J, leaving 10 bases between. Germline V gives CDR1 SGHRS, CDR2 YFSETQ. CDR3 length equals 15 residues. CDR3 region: CASSLAVISTDTQYF. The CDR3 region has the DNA TGCGCCAGCAGCTTAGCCGTGATAAGCACAGATACGCAGTATTTT. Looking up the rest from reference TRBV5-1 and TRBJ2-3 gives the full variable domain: KAGVTQTPRYLIKTRGQQVTLSCSPISGHRSVSWYQQTPGQGLQFLFEYFSETQRNKGNFPGRFSGRQFSNSRSEMNVSTLELGDSALYLCASSLAVISTDTQYFGPGTRLTVL.

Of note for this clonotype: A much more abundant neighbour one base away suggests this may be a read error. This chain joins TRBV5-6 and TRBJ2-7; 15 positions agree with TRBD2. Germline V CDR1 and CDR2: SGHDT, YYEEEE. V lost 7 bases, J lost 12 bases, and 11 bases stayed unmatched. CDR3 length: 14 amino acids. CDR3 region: CASCPGLAGGRRYF. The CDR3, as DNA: TGTGCCAGCTGCCCCGGACTAGCGGGAGGGCGTCGGTACTTC.

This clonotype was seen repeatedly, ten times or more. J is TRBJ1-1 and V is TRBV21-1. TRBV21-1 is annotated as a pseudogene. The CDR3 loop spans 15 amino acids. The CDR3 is CASSNQIRTNTEAFF. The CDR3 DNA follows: TGTGCCAGCAGCAACCAAATAAGAACGAACACTGAAGCTTTCTTT.

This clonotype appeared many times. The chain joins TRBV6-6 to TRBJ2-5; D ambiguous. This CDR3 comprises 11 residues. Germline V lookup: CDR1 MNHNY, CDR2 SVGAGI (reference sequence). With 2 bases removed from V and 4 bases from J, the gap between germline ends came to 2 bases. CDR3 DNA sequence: TGTGCCAGCAGTTACCCAGAGACCCAGTACTTC. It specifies CASSYPETQYF.

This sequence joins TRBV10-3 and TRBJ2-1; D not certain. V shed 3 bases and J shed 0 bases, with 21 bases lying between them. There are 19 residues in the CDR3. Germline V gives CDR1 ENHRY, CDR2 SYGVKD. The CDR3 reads CAISDPLWISPISYNEQFF. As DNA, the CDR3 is TGTGCCATCAGTGACCCTCTTTGGATTTCCCCCATCTCCTACAATGAGCAGTTCTTC.

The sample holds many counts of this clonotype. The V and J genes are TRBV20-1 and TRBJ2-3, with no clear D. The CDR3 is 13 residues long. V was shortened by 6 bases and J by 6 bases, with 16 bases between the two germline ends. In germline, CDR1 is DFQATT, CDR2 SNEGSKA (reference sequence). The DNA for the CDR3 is TGCAGTGCCACTGACGTGAATGGGGATACGCAGTATTTT. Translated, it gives CSATDVNGDTQYF.

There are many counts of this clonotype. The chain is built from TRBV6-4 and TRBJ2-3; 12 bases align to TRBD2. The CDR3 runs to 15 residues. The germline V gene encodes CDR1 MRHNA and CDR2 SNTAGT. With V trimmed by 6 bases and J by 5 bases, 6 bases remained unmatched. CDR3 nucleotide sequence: TGTGCCAGCAGCCGGACTAGCGGGATAGGAGATACGCAGTATTTT. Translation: CASSRTSGIGDTQYF.

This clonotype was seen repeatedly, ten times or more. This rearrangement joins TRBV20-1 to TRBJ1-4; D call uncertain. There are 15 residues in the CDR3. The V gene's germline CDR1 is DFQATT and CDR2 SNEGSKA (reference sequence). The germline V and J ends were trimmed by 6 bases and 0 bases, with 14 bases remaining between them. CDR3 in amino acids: CSAQSHPSTNEKLFF. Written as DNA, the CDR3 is TGCAGTGCACAGAGCCACCCCTCAACTAATGAAAAACTGTTTTTT.

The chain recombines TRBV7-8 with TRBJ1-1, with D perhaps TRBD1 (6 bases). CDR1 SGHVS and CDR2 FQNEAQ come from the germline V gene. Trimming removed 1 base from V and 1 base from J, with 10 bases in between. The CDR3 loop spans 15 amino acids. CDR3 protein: CASSLVSGANTEAFF. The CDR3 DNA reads TGTGCCAGCAGCTTAGTCTCGGGGGCGAACACTGAAGCTTTCTTT.

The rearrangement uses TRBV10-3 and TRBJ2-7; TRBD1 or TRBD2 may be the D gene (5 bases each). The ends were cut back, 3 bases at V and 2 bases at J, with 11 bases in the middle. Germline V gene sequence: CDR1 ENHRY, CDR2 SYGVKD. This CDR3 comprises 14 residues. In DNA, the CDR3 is TGTGCCATCAGTGAAGGTCGAGGGGCCTACGAGCAGTACGTC. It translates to CAISEGRGAYEQYV.

The CDR3 coding sequence is TGCAGTGCTAGAGATCGGGCCGGGTATAGCAATCAGCCCCAGCATTTT. Protein product: CSARDRAGYSNQPQHF. The rearrangement joins TRBV20-1 to TRBJ1-5; D call uncertain. Germline loops: CDR1 DFQATT, CDR2 SNEGSKA (reference sequence). Trimming removed 0 bases at V and 0 bases at J, with 12 bases between. The CDR3 has 16 residues.

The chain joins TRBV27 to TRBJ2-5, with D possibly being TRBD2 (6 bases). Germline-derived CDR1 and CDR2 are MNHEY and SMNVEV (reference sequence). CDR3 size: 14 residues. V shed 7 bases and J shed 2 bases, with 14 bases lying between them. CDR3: CASTPLGGQETQYF. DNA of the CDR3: TGTGCCAGCACCCCACTCGGGGGTCAAGAGACCCAGTACTTC.

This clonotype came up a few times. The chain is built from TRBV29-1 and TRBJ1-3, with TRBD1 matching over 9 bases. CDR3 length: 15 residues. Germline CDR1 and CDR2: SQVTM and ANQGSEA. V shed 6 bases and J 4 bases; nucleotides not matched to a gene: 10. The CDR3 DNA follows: TGCAGCGTGCGGCGAACAGGGGGCGCGGGAAACACCATATATTTT. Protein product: CSVRRTGGAGNTIYF.

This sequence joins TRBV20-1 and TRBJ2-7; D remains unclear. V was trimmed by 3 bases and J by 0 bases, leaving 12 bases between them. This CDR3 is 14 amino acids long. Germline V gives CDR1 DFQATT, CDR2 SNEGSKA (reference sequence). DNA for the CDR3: TGCAGTGCTAGCGGAGACGTGAGCTCCTACGAGCAGTACTTC. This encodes CSASGDVSSYEQYF.

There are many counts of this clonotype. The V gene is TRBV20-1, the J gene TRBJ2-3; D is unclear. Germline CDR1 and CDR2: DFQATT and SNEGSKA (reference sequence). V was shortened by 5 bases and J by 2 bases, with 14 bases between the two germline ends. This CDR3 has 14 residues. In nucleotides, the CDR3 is TGCAGTGCTCCGCCGAACAGCTTCACAGATACGCAGTATTTT. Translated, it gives CSAPPNSFTDTQYF.

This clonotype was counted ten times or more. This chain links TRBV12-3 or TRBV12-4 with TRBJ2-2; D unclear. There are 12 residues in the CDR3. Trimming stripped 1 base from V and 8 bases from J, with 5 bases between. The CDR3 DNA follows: TGTGCCAGCAGTTTAGTACGGGGGGAGCTGTTTTTT. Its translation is CASSLVRGELFF.